Listed below are T cell receptor beta chains from one sample, sequenced in a study of vaccination effects on CD4 cells after COVID-19. The data were produced by immunoSEQ multiplex PCR, yet TCRdb's version contains in-frame clones alone and is incomplete. Here the sample spans some 70,000 clones, roughly 80% being singletons. Their recognized antigens are unknown. Source: CD4+ T cells from PBMCs cultured without peptide, taken after COVID-19 vaccination. The origin of the receptors is a human donor who received a COVID-19 vaccine. The CDR3 runs from the conserved cysteine through the conserved F or W. Fields, in order: J gene, clone size, V gene, D gene, CDR3 DNA, CDR3 protein. D genes are given only for firm matches. Clone size is shown for a subset of rows, as once, few, many or a class of expanded clone.

>TRBJ1-2|NA|TRBV24-1|NA
TGTGCCACCAGTGATCCGAAGGGCCCCTGGTCGGGCTACACCTTC
CATSDPKGPWSGYTF
>TRBJ2-3|medium-sized|TRBV19|TRBD2
TGTGCCAGTAGTAAGAGTTCGGGGGGACGCACAGATACGCAGTATTTT
CASSKSSGGRTDTQYF
>TRBJ1-2|once|TRBV6-1|NA
TGTGCCAGCAGTGAATGGTGGGACGGGAACTATGGCTACACCTTC
CASSEWWDGNYGYTF
>TRBJ2-1|NA|TRBV7-2|TRBD2
TGTGCCAGCAGCTTAGGATCCATGACTAGCGGGGGGGTTTACAATGAGCAGTTCTTC
CASSLGSMTSGGVYNEQFF
>TRBJ1-1|NA|TRBV2|TRBD1
TGTGCCAGCAGCGCTGAACAGGGGGTGAACACTGAAGCTTTCTTT
CASSAEQGVNTEAFF
>TRBJ1-2|NA|TRBV6-5|NA
TGTGCCAGCAGTTACTCGTACAGGAATGTGGGGGGCTACACCTTC
CASSYSYRNVGGYTF
>TRBJ1-3|NA|TRBV30|TRBD1
TGTGCCTGGAACTGGCCGGGACAGACGTCTGGAAACACCATATATTTT
CAWNWPGQTSGNTIYF
>TRBJ2-2|NA|TRBV30|TRBD1
TGTGCCTGGAGAACAGGGGGCGCGAACACCGGGGAGCTGTTTTTT
CAWRTGGANTGELFF
>TRBJ2-5|NA|TRBV15|NA
TGTGCCACCAGCAGGACGGACTCCCTACCCCAAGAGACCCAGTACTTC
CATSRTDSLPQETQYF
>TRBJ1-3|NA|TRBV29-1|NA
TGCAGCGTTGAATACGCGGCGGGTAACACCATATATTTT
CSVEYAAGNTIYF
>TRBJ1-2|few|TRBV2|NA
TGTGCCAGCAGTGAACTAAGGAGAGCTAACTATGGCTACACCTTC
CASSELRRANYGYTF
>TRBJ2-5|few|TRBV19|NA
TGTGCCAGTAGTATTCAAGGCGGGGAGGACCAAGAGACCCAGTACTTC
CASSIQGGEDQETQYF
>TRBJ1-2|NA|TRBV6-1|NA
TGTGCCAGCAGTGAAGATCGGGACATCCCTAACTATGGCTACACCTTC
CASSEDRDIPNYGYTF
>TRBJ2-1|NA|TRBV5-1|TRBD2
TGCGCCAGCAGCGAGGGACTAACCGGCGTTGAGCAGTTCTTC
CASSEGLTGVEQFF
>TRBJ2-2|NA|TRBV5-4|NA
TGTGCCAGCAGCTTGGCCGGCTCGAACACCGGGGAGCTGTTTTTT
CASSLAGSNTGELFF
>TRBJ1-4|NA|TRBV10-1|NA
TGCGCCAGCAGTGACCAGGGCCTTGGGCAACTGTTTTTT
CASSDQGLGQLFF
>TRBJ2-1|NA|TRBV28|NA
TGTGCCAGCAGTTTATTCTGGAGGGGAACTCGAAATGAGCAGTTCTTC
CASSLFWRGTRNEQFF
>TRBJ2-3|NA|TRBV7-2|NA
TGTGCCAGCACCCGGGGCAGGATGTCGGGAGATACGCAGTATTTT
CASTRGRMSGDTQYF
>TRBJ1-1|once|TRBV6-5|TRBD1
TGTGCCAGCAGTTACTCGAGACAGGGTGAAGCTTTCTTT
CASSYSRQGEAFF
>TRBJ1-5|NA|TRBV7-9|NA
TGTGCCAGCAGCCATGACACACGGGATCAGCCCCAGCATTTT
CASSHDTRDQPQHF
>TRBJ1-6|NA|TRBV27|NA
TGTGCCAGCAGTCTCAGGGGAAATAATTCACCCCTCCACTTT
CASSLRGNNSPLHF
>TRBJ1-4|few|TRBV6-5|TRBD1
TGTGCCAGCAGTACAGGGGGAACTAATGAAAAACTGTTTTTT
CASSTGGTNEKLFF
>TRBJ2-5|NA|TRBV27|NA
TGTGCCAGCAGTCGCCTCGGCTCAACTTACCAAGAGACCCAGTACTTC
CASSRLGSTYQETQYF
>TRBJ1-1|NA|TRBV18|NA
TGTGCCAGCTCCCCGGGACAATCGAACACTGAAGCTTTCTTT
CASSPGQSNTEAFF
>TRBJ2-2|NA|TRBV6-1|TRBD1
TGTGCCAGCAGTGTCCGGACAGGACCAAACACCGGGGAGCTGTTTTTT
CASSVRTGPNTGELFF
>TRBJ2-2|NA|TRBV12-3/TRBV12-4|NA
TGTGCCAGCAGTTTGTGGGACACCGGGGAGCTGTTTTTT
CASSLWDTGELFF
>TRBJ1-3|NA|TRBV18|NA
TGTGCCAGCTCACCTACTCGGACCCCTGGAAACACCATATATTTT
CASSPTRTPGNTIYF
>TRBJ1-4|NA|TRBV28|NA
TGTGCCAGCAGTTTACAGGCCTGGGGTGAAAAACTGTTTTTT
CASSLQAWGEKLFF
>TRBJ2-2|NA|TRBV27|NA
TGTGCCAGCAGTTTTGCAGGGGCGAACACCGGGGAGCTGTTTTTT
CASSFAGANTGELFF
>TRBJ1-2|NA|TRBV4-3|NA
TGCGCCAGCAGCCAAGAGAGGTCCGGCTCCTATGGCTACACCTTC
CASSQERSGSYGYTF
>TRBJ2-3|once|TRBV6-5|TRBD1
TGTGCCAGCAGTTACCACAGGGGAAGCGCAGATACGCAGTATTTT
CASSYHRGSADTQYF
>TRBJ1-2|few|TRBV3-1/TRBV3-2|NA
TGTGCCAGCAGCCAACAAGGCTATGGCTACACCTTC
CASSQQGYGYTF
>TRBJ2-1|NA|TRBV7-3|NA
TGTGCCAGCAGCTTCGCGGGCAATGAGCAGTTCTTC
CASSFAGNEQFF
>TRBJ2-2|few|TRBV30|TRBD2
TGTGCCTGGAGCCGCGGGGGGCCAAACACCGGGGAGCTGTTTTTT
CAWSRGGPNTGELFF
>TRBJ2-5|NA|TRBV27|TRBD2
TGTGCCAGCAGTAGTACCGGGACTAGCGGGGGGAAGACCCAGTACTTC
CASSSTGTSGGKTQYF
>TRBJ1-5|NA|TRBV7-8|TRBD1
TGTGCCAGCTTATCCGGGACAGGGGACCAGCCCCAGCATTTT
CASLSGTGDQPQHF
>TRBJ1-2|once|TRBV4-1|TRBD1
TGCGCCAGCAGGACTATGGGGACAGGGGCGCATGGCTACACCTTC
CASRTMGTGAHGYTF
>TRBJ1-6|few|TRBV2|NA
TGTGCCAGCCTGATCTGGGAAAATTCACCCCTCCACTTT
CASLIWENSPLHF
>TRBJ1-2|few|TRBV29-1|TRBD1
TGCAGCGTGGGGACTGGACAGGGGGCTTATGGCTACACCTTC
CSVGTGQGAYGYTF
>TRBJ1-2|few|TRBV18|TRBD1
TGTGCCAGCTCACCAGAGAATAGGGGGCCCGGCTACACCTTC
CASSPENRGPGYTF
>TRBJ2-2|NA|TRBV14|TRBD1
TGTGCCAGCAGCCAAAAGCAGGGGGTCGTCACCGGGGAGCTGTTTTTT
CASSQKQGVVTGELFF
>TRBJ2-1|NA|TRBV7-2|TRBD2
TGTGCCAGCAGCCAGGGACTAGCGTTCGGGAATGAGCAGTTCTTC
CASSQGLAFGNEQFF
>TRBJ2-1|NA|TRBV24-1|NA
TGTGCCACCAGTGATCATAGGATGGGGGCCTACAATGAGCAGTTCTTC
CATSDHRMGAYNEQFF
>TRBJ2-3|NA|TRBV11-2|TRBD2
TGTGCCAGCAGCCCAGGCCTCGCGGGGGGGACAGATACGCAGTATTTT
CASSPGLAGGTDTQYF
>TRBJ1-1|NA|TRBV12-3/TRBV12-4|NA
TGTGCCAGCAGTTTCAGGGAGAACACTGAAGCTTTCTTT
CASSFRENTEAFF
>TRBJ1-5|NA|TRBV19|NA
TGTGCCAGTAGTCAACGACAGGAGGTGGGTCAGCCCCAGCATTTT
CASSQRQEVGQPQHF